These 2 T cell receptor beta chains were all obtained from the same sample, sequenced in a study of CD8+CD57+ T cells in acquired aplastic anemia. The study profiled TCR beta VDJ and CDR3 using genomic DNA as template. Via MiXCR, TCRdb re-called the reads, giving one row per CDR3 protein. Among around 150,000 distinct CDR3 sequences, 70% to 75% were seen once, and the ten largest hold approximately 48%. Patients included in sequencing had previously demonstrated CD8+CD57+ cell expansion by flow cytometry. The sequencing input was sorted CD4+, CD8+, or CD8+CD57+ T cells (not recorded which) from PBMCs. The receptors derive from a human donor with aplastic anemia.

CDR3 sequence reads: CASSISRTNQPQHF. The CDR3 DNA follows: TGTGCCAGCAGTATTTCCCGGACGAATCAGCCCCAGCATTTT. The gene calls are TRBV27 and TRBJ1-5; D not resolved. Trimming stripped 5 bases from V and 4 bases from J, with 12 bases between. The germline V gene encodes CDR1 MNHEY and CDR2 SMNVEV (reference sequence). The CDR3 is 14 residues long.

This chain uses TRBV11-2 with TRBJ2-3; D unresolved. There are 10 residues in the CDR3. V gave up 8 bases and J gave up 2 bases, with 2 bases separating them. Germline-derived CDR1 and CDR2 are SGHAT and FQNNGV. The CDR3 here is CASPTDTQYF. The CDR3 DNA is TGTGCCAGCCCCACAGATACGCAGTATTTT.